Listed here are 26 T cell receptor beta chains from one sample, sequenced in a study of post-analysis software for immune sequencing data. Researchers reported that TCR beta cDNA libraries carried unique molecular identifiers. TCRdb called the PCR reads again in MiXCR, with one record for every CDR3 protein. The table records approximately 770,000 distinct CDR3 sequences, around 42% of them present only once. Their antigens are not known. Study-wide points: Included in a set of roughly five TRBV segments more frequent in patients than controls were TRBV5-6, TRBV5-1 and TRBV20-1.

The sequenced sample consisted of blood. The source of these receptors is a girl aged 10 to 17 with multiple sclerosis.

In its sample, this clonotype was seen many times. The chain recombines TRBV5-5 with TRBJ2-1, with TRBD1 as a possible D gene (5 bases). CDR3 size: 12 residues. V gave up 3 bases and J gave up 11 bases, with 12 bases separating them. Germline V lookup: CDR1 SGHKS, CDR2 YYEKEE (reference sequence). The CDR3 bases are TGTGCCAGCAGCTCGGACACGCCTAAGCAGTTCTTC. Its protein product is CASSSDTPKQFF. Based on the CDR3 plus reference TRBV5-5 and TRBJ2-1, the full variable domain is DAGVTQSPTHLIKTRGQQVTLRCSPISGHKSVSWYQQVLGQGPQFIFQYYEKEERGRGNFPDRFSARQFPNYSSELNVNALLLGDSALYLCASSSDTPKQFFGPGTRLTVL.

This sequence joins TRBV24-1 and TRBJ1-5; the D is unclear. The V gene's germline CDR1 is KGHDR and CDR2 SFDVKD. The CDR3 is 10 residues long. V was trimmed by 11 bases and J by 6 bases, leaving 7 bases between them. For the CDR3, the DNA is TGTGCCAGAAGAGGTCAGCCCCAGCATTTT. This gives the protein CARRGQPQHF.

In the case of this clonotype: At one end, the junction sequence differs from germline, possibly due to a read error. V and J are TRBV5-1 and TRBJ2-3; TRBD2 might be the D (6 bases). The CDR3 loop spans 16 amino acids. CDR1 and CDR2 from the germline V gene are SGHRS and YFSETQ. The CDR3 region is CASSLGRGTSTDTQYF. As DNA, the CDR3 is TGTGCCAGCAGCCTAGGCCGGGGGACTAGCACAGATACGCAGTATTTT.

This chain uses TRBV2 with TRBJ2-1; D may match TRBD1 or TRBD2 (5 bases each). The CDR3 consists of 15 residues. The ends were cut back, 7 bases at V and 5 bases at J, with 18 bases in the middle. CDR1 SNHLY and CDR2 FYNNEI come from the germline V gene. The CDR3 DNA reads as TGTGCCAGCACTCCCCTGGGGGACGGAAACAATGAGCAGTTCTTC. Translating gives CASTPLGDGNNEQFF.

This clonotype was seen just once. The V gene is TRBV5-6, the J gene TRBJ1-4, with D unresolved. This CDR3 region has 16 residues. The germline V gene has CDR1 SGHDT and CDR2 YYEEEE. V gave up 3 bases and J gave up 3 bases, with 15 bases separating them. The CDR3 is CASSWSRGWANEKLFF. CDR3 DNA: TGTGCCAGCAGCTGGTCTCGAGGCTGGGCTAATGAAAAACTGTTTTTT.

This clonotype has a handful of counts. This chain connects TRBV29-1 to TRBJ2-7; 9 bases align to TRBD2. Trimming cost V 5 bases and J 3 bases; bases outside gene matches: 5. The CDR3 sequence is 13 residues long. Germline V CDR1 and CDR2: SQVTM, ANQGSEA. The CDR3, as DNA: TGCAGCGTTTATAGCGGGGGAAACTACGAGCAGTACTTC. Translation: CSVYSGGNYEQYF.

The CDR3: CASSASGTSVDIQYF. The CDR3 DNA reads as TGTGCCAGCAGTGCCAGCGGAACCTCCGTGGACATTCAGTACTTC. The genes are TRBV28 and TRBJ2-4; D is possibly TRBD2 (5 bases). The V and J ends lost 5 bases and 8 bases respectively, with 19 bases between them. The CDR3 is 15 residues long. CDR1 is MDHEN, CDR2 SYDVKM, per germline.

The chain joins TRBV7-2 to TRBJ2-5; TRBD1 matches at 8 bases. This CDR3 is built from 14 residues. The germline V gene has CDR1 SGHTA and CDR2 FQGNSA. The trim removed 6 bases at V and 4 bases at J, leaving 7 bases unmatched. Here the CDR3 DNA reads TGTGCCAGCAGGTTTGCAGGGGGCCGAGAGACCCAGTACTTC. As protein: CASRFAGGRETQYF.

This chain joins TRBV29-1 and TRBJ1-1; TRBD1 agrees at 7 bases. With 1 base clipped from V and 4 bases from J, the junction kept 6 bases outside the gene matches. The CDR3 is made up of 14 amino acids. The germline V gene encodes CDR1 SQVTM and CDR2 ANQGSEA. CDR3 protein: CSVEAGTALTEAFF. In DNA form, the CDR3 reads TGCAGCGTTGAAGCCGGGACAGCTCTCACTGAAGCTTTCTTT.

The V call is TRBV20-1, the J call TRBJ1-4, with a weak D call TRBD1 (5 bases). The V and J ends lost 3 bases and 6 bases respectively, with 11 bases between them. From germline, CDR1 is DFQATT and CDR2 SNEGSKA (reference sequence). The CDR3 has 13 amino acids. The CDR3, as DNA: TGCAGTGCTAGTGGGCCGGGGGATGAAAAACTGTTTTTT. Protein product: CSASGPGDEKLFF.

V is TRBV12-3 or TRBV12-4 and J is TRBJ2-2; no definite D call. This CDR3 is 12 amino acids long. Trimming left V 8 bases short and J 4 bases short, with 8 bases between. DNA for the CDR3: TGTGCCAGCCAAGGTGGCACCGGGGAGCTGTTTTTT. Its protein is CASQGGTGELFF.

The chain links TRBV29-1 to TRBJ2-1, with D tentatively TRBD1 (5 bases). The CDR3 runs 10 residues. The V gene lost 4 bases and the J gene lost 8 bases, with 6 bases spanning the gap. Looked up from germline, CDR1 is SQVTM and CDR2 is ANQGSEA. CDR3 in amino acids: CSVARDEQFF. The CDR3 coding sequence is TGCAGCGTTGCCAGGGATGAGCAGTTCTTC.

This clonotype turned up a few times. The V and J genes are TRBV20-1 and TRBJ2-3, with TRBD2 identical over 15 bases. Germline loops: CDR1 DFQATT, CDR2 SNEGSKA (reference sequence). The CDR3 is made up of 16 amino acids. J lost 6 bases, V lost 6 bases, and 10 bases had no gene match. CDR3 bases: TGCAGTGCGGTCGGGACTAGCGGGAGGCTCGGGGATACGCAGTATTTT. It is translated as CSAVGTSGRLGDTQYF.

The V gene is TRBV18, the J gene TRBJ2-5, with D unclear. Germline lookup yields CDR1 KGHSH and CDR2 LQKENI. The length of the CDR3 is 14 residues. V lost 7 bases to trimming and J lost 0 bases, with 12 bases between them. CDR3 coding DNA: TGTGCCAGCTTACCCCTCCCCGACCAAGAGACCCAGTACTTC. This translates into CASLPLPDQETQYF. Full variable domain (outside the CDR3, taken from reference TRBV18 and TRBJ2-5): NAGVMQNPRHLVRRRGQEARLRCSPMKGHSHVYWYRQLPEEGLKFMVYLQKENIIDESGMPKERFSAEFPKEGPSILRIQQVVRGDSAAYFCASLPLPDQETQYFGPGTRLLVL.

This clonotype has just a few counts. This chain's CDR3 is CASRPLGAYGYTF. CDR3 in DNA: TGTGCCAGCAGGCCTCTGGGGGCGTATGGCTACACCTTC. V gene TRBV28 combines with J gene TRBJ1-2; a weak D match, TRBD1 (6 bases). Germline V gene data show CDR1 as MDHEN and CDR2 as SYDVKM. The CDR3 consists of 13 residues. The ends were cut back, 6 bases at V and 5 bases at J, with 13 bases in the middle.

The chain combines TRBV20-1 with TRBJ2-5; perhaps D is TRBD1 or TRBD2 (5 bases each). Trimming pared 0 bases from V and 0 bases from J, leaving 11 bases between. The CDR3 sequence is 15 residues long. Germline assignment: CDR1 DFQATT and CDR2 SNEGSKA (reference sequence). CDR3 in amino acids: CSARDLRGNQETQYF. CDR3 DNA: TGCAGTGCTAGAGATTTGAGGGGCAACCAAGAGACCCAGTACTTC.

The chain is built from TRBV7-2 and TRBJ1-2; D unclear. CDR1 is SGHTA and CDR2 is FQGNSA in the germline V gene. The CDR3 is made up of 16 amino acids. Trimming removed 2 bases from V and 5 bases from J, with 18 bases in between. CDR3: CASSLKRPPGRYGYTF. CDR3 coding DNA: TGTGCCAGCAGCTTAAAAAGGCCACCGGGTCGTTATGGCTACACCTTC.

This clonotype was seen a handful of times. This chain uses TRBV24-1 with TRBJ1-1, with a weak D call TRBD1 (5 bases). V lost 7 bases to trimming and J lost 8 bases, with 16 bases between them. The CDR3 extends over 13 amino acids. Germline values: CDR1 KGHDR, CDR2 SFDVKD. Here the CDR3 reads CATRPTGGIEAFF. The CDR3 nucleotides are TGTGCCACCAGACCGACTGGGGGGATCGAAGCTTTCTTT.

This clonotype was found a few times. The chain couples TRBV6-2 or TRBV6-3 to TRBJ2-7, with 8 bases lining up with TRBD2. Germline V gene data show CDR1 as MNHEY and CDR2 as SVGEGT. The V segment lost 2 bases and the J segment 3 bases; nucleotides outside the gene matches: 3. The CDR3 totals 14 residues. The CDR3 DNA follows: TGTGCCAGCAGTTACGTTGGGACTAGCTACGAGCAGTACTTC. It encodes CASSYVGTSYEQYF.

CDR3 loop: CSVFLRGKTQYF. Here the CDR3 DNA reads TGCAGCGTTTTCCTTAGGGGGAAGACCCAGTACTTC. V is TRBV29-1 and J is TRBJ2-7; D is perhaps TRBD1 (6 bases). The J call may be mistaken, given a closer DNA end match to TRBJ2-5. There are 12 residues in the CDR3. Germline V lookup: CDR1 SQVTM, CDR2 ANQGSEA.

The rearrangement uses TRBV7-2 and TRBJ2-5; no clear D gene. The V end was cut by 0 bases, the J end by 0 bases, with 8 bases between. Germline V gene data show CDR1 as SGHTA and CDR2 as FQGNSA. This CDR3 has 15 residues. The CDR3 region has the DNA TGTGCCAGCAGCTTAGCGACCCAGTACCAAGAGACCCAGTACTTC. This codes for CASSLATQYQETQYF.

This chain uses TRBV3-1 with TRBJ2-1, with TRBD2 identical over 14 bases. The CDR3 loop spans 21 amino acids. The ends lost 4 bases at V and 0 bases at J; junction bases unmatched: 14. Germline V gene sequence: CDR1 LGHDT, CDR2 YNNKEL (reference sequence). The CDR3 protein is CASSPTAGTSGSLSSYNEQFF. CDR3 nucleotides: TGTGCCAGCAGCCCGACGGCCGGGACTAGCGGGAGCCTGAGCTCCTACAATGAGCAGTTCTTC.

The rearrangement links TRBV6-1 to TRBJ1-2; 9 bases match TRBD1. The germline V gene has CDR1 MNHNS and CDR2 SASEGT. The V segment lost 5 bases and the J segment 7 bases; nucleotides outside the gene matches: 8. CDR3 length: 14 residues. CDR3 nucleotides: TGTGCCAGCAGTCCCTCCACAGGGGGCCGTGGCTACACCTTC. Its translation is CASSPSTGGRGYTF.

This clonotype occurred a few times. This chain uses TRBV27 with TRBJ1-2; D is uncertain. V lost 3 bases and J lost 6, with 20 bases in between. This CDR3 region has 16 residues. Germline V gene sequence: CDR1 MNHEY, CDR2 SMNVEV (reference sequence). The CDR3 nucleotides are TGTGCCAGCAGTTTTACTGGTAGTCCAGGTACAGATGGCTACACCTTC. Its protein product is CASSFTGSPGTDGYTF.

This clonotype was observed a few times. The CDR3 region is CSARAGEFANYGYTF. For the CDR3, the DNA is TGCAGTGCCAGGGCAGGGGAGTTTGCTAACTATGGCTACACCTTC. The V call is TRBV20-1, the J call TRBJ1-2; tentative D call: TRBD1 (6 bases). V was cut by 6 bases and J by 0 bases, with 17 bases left in between. CDR1 and CDR2 from the germline V gene are DFQATT and SNEGSKA (reference sequence). The CDR3 loop spans 15 amino acids.

J is TRBJ2-3 and V is TRBV6-1, with TRBD1 identical over 8 bases. The germline gives CDR1 MNHNS, CDR2 SASEGT. Germline trimming cut 4 bases from V and 4 bases from J; bases unmatched to any gene: 7. The CDR3 is 15 residues long. The CDR3 DNA follows: TGTGCCAGCAGTGGGGCAAAACAGGGGGCAGATACGCAGTATTTT. Translation: CASSGAKQGADTQYF.